One and the same sample provided the 21 T cell receptor beta chains below, sequenced in a study of cytomegalovirus exposure and HLA in healthy donors. PCR involved 60 Vbeta and 13 Jbeta primers. Sequencing used immunoSEQ multiplex PCR; TCRdb keeps in-frame clones, though not all of them. Its clone listing holds about 170,000 clones. Source material: PBMCs. The source is a young woman in good health and CMV-seropositive.

The chain recombines TRBV5-1 with TRBJ2-2, with a weak D call TRBD1 (6 bases). The V gene lost 2 bases and the J gene lost 1 base, with 15 bases spanning the gap. From germline, CDR1 is SGHRS and CDR2 YFSETQ. This CDR3 is 17 amino acids long. As DNA, the CDR3 is TGCGCCAGCAGCTTAAGTCCAGGGGAGTTGAACACCGGGGAGCTGTTTTTT. This gives the protein CASSLSPGELNTGELFF.

V and J are TRBV2 and TRBJ2-5, with 12 bases identical to TRBD2. Near its end, the DNA agrees better with TRBJ2-7, so the J call may be wrong. CDR3 length: 14 residues. Per germline, CDR1 SNHLY and CDR2 FYNNEI. CDR3 sequence: CASRRTSGTGEQYF. CDR3 coding DNA: TGTGCCAGCAGGAGGACTAGCGGGACGGGCGAGCAGTACTTC.

The chain couples TRBV19 to TRBJ1-3; D is ambiguous. CDR1 is LNHDA and CDR2 is SQIVND in the germline V gene (reference sequence). Trimming removed 6 bases at V and 1 base at J, with 10 bases between. CDR3 length: 14 residues. CDR3 region: CASRREASGNTIYF. DNA of the CDR3: TGTGCCAGTAGGCGAGAAGCGTCTGGAAACACCATATATTTT.

The chain is built from TRBV5-6 and TRBJ2-5, with D possibly TRBD2 on 7 matching bases. This CDR3 comprises 14 residues. V was pared by 2 bases and J by 5 bases, with 13 bases between. Germline CDR1 reads SGHDT; CDR2 reads YYEEEE. Written as DNA, the CDR3 is TGTGCCAGCAGCTTCACAGGGAGGGAGGAGACCCAGTACTTC. Translation: CASSFTGREETQYF. The full variable domain, with the rest looked up from reference TRBV5-6 and TRBJ2-5, is DAGVTQSPTHLIKTRGQQVTLRCSPKSGHDTVSWYQQALGQGPQFIFQYYEEEERQRGNFPDRFSGHQFPNYSSELNVNALLLGDSALYLCASSFTGREETQYFGPGTRLLVL.

J is TRBJ1-1 and V is TRBV29-1; tentatively, D is TRBD1 (5 bases). CDR3 length: 15 residues. V lost 0 bases and J lost 5, with 16 bases in between. The germline gives CDR1 SQVTM, CDR2 ANQGSEA. The chain's CDR3 is CSVEDVQGGWTEAFF. The CDR3 DNA follows: TGCAGCGTTGAAGATGTCCAGGGAGGCTGGACTGAAGCTTTCTTT.

This chain links TRBV5-1 with TRBJ2-3; 9 nucleotides agree with TRBD2. This CDR3 has 16 amino acids. Germline V CDR1 and CDR2: SGHRS, YFSETQ. V was clipped by 1 base and J by 1 base; unmatched bases: 4. As DNA, the CDR3 is TGCGCCAGCAGCTTGACTAGCGGGTCCGGCACAGATACGCAGTATTTT. Residues: CASSLTSGSGTDTQYF.

The chain is built from TRBV9 and TRBJ2-2, with a possible D match to TRBD1 (6 bases). From germline, CDR1 is SGDLS and CDR2 YYNGEE. The CDR3 runs 14 residues. With 4 bases removed from V and 5 bases from J, the gap between germline ends came to 12 bases. CDR3 coding DNA: TGTGCCAGCAGCTGGGGAAGGGGGACCGGGGAGCTGTTTTTT. This gives the protein CASSWGRGTGELFF.

The rearrangement links TRBV7-8 to TRBJ1-1, with TRBD1 identical over 10 bases. The V gene end was trimmed by 4 bases and the J gene end by 2 bases; junction bases not matched to a gene: 1. Germline CDR1 and CDR2: SGHVS and FQNEAQ. The CDR3 covers 14 residues. The CDR3 spells CASSWDRGNTEAFF. In nucleotides, the CDR3 is TGTGCCAGCAGCTGGGACAGGGGTAACACTGAAGCTTTCTTT.

The V and J genes are TRBV7-8 and TRBJ2-1; D not resolved. Germline CDR1 is SGHVS and CDR2 is FQNEAQ. This CDR3 is built from 13 residues. Between the trimmed V and J ends, which lost 5 bases and 4 bases, there was a span of 9 bases. The CDR3 spells CASSHLDYNEQFF. As DNA, the CDR3 is TGTGCCAGCAGCCATCTAGATTACAATGAGCAGTTCTTC.

The chain carries TRBV7-3 and TRBJ2-2, with unresolved D. Germline V CDR1 and CDR2: SGHTA, FQGTGA. The CDR3 extends over 14 amino acids. The germline V and J ends were trimmed by 2 bases and 1 base, with 5 bases remaining between them. CDR3 sequence reads: CASSLSGNTGELFF. The CDR3 DNA reads as TGTGCCAGCAGCTTATCAGGGAACACCGGGGAGCTGTTTTTT.

The CDR3 nucleotides read TGCGCCAGCAGCTTGGGGGAGGGAAACTCCTACGAGCAGTACTTC. Translation gives CASSLGEGNSYEQYF. The gene calls are TRBV5-1 and TRBJ2-7; 7 nucleotides match TRBD2. The CDR3 sequence is 15 residues long. The V gene's germline CDR1 is SGHRS and CDR2 YFSETQ. Trimming removed 0 bases from V and 0 bases from J; junction bases left unmatched: 3. The whole variable domain, remainder taken from reference TRBV5-1 and TRBJ2-7, is KAGVTQTPRYLIKTRGQQVTLSCSPISGHRSVSWYQQTPGQGLQFLFEYFSETQRNKGNFPGRFSGRQFSNSRSEMNVSTLELGDSALYLCASSLGEGNSYEQYFGPGTRLTVT.

This rearrangement joins TRBV5-4 to TRBJ1-6, with unresolved D. Germline V lookup: CDR1 SGHNT, CDR2 YYREEE (reference sequence). Trimming left V 10 bases short and J 7 bases short, with 18 bases between. CDR3 length: 14 residues. The CDR3 sequence is CAGTFRGANSPLHF. In DNA, the CDR3 is TGTGCCGGCACCTTCCGAGGTGCGAATTCACCCCTCCACTTT. Variable domain in full (rest from reference TRBV5-4 and TRBJ1-6): ETGVTQSPTHLIKTRGQQVTLRCSSQSGHNTVSWYQQALGQGPQFIFQYYREEENGRGNFPPRFSGLQFPNYSSELNVNALELDDSALYLCAGTFRGANSPLHFGNGTRLTVT.

This rearrangement joins TRBV4-2 to TRBJ2-7, with TRBD2 as a possible D gene (6 bases). CDR3 length equals 14 residues. V shed 0 bases and J shed 0 bases, with 6 bases lying between them. CDR1 and CDR2 (germline): LGHNA, YNFKEQ. The CDR3 sequence: CASSQELASYEQYF. The DNA for the CDR3 is TGTGCCAGCAGCCAAGAACTAGCCTCCTACGAGCAGTACTTC.

This chain uses TRBV19 with TRBJ1-5; 8 positions match TRBD1. Trimming cost V 2 bases and J 8 bases; bases outside gene matches: 17. The CDR3 totals 18 residues. Looked up from germline, CDR1 is LNHDA and CDR2 is SQIVND (reference sequence). The DNA of the CDR3 is TGTGCCAGTAGTATAATATGGGACAGGCCGATTCAGGGAAAGCCCCAGCATTTT. The encoded protein is CASSIIWDRPIQGKPQHF.

The chain joins TRBV19 to TRBJ1-1, with a possible D match to TRBD1 (5 bases). The CDR3 loop spans 12 amino acids. V shed 5 bases and J shed 6 bases, with 10 bases lying between them. Germline V gives CDR1 LNHDA, CDR2 SQIVND (reference sequence). In DNA form, the CDR3 reads TGTGCCAGTAGTCCCGCGGGGGCTGAAGCTTTCTTT. Amino acids: CASSPAGAEAFF.

CDR3 loop: CASSLDGNQPQHF. CDR3 bases: TGTGCCAGCAGCTTAGACGGGAATCAGCCCCAGCATTTT. This chain links TRBV7-9 with TRBJ1-5; D not resolved. CDR3 length: 13 residues. V was shortened by 1 base and J by 4 bases, with 5 bases between the two germline ends. In germline, CDR1 is SEHNR, CDR2 FQNEAQ (reference sequence).

The chain is built from TRBV7-9 and TRBJ1-6, with 11 nucleotides matching TRBD1. This CDR3 spans 15 amino acids. Germline CDR1 reads SEHNR; CDR2 reads FQNEAQ (reference sequence). V shed 6 bases and J 10 bases; nucleotides not matched to a gene: 8. The CDR3 DNA is TGTGCCAGCAGTCCACCGGGACAGGGGGTCTCACCCCTCCACTTT. Amino acid sequence: CASSPPGQGVSPLHF.

V is TRBV2 and J is TRBJ2-1; TRBD2 agrees at 12 bases. The V and J ends lost 7 bases and 8 bases, in that order; junction bases with no gene match: 9. Germline values: CDR1 SNHLY, CDR2 FYNNEI. The CDR3 loop spans 15 amino acids. CDR3 bases: TGTGCCAGCACCAGACTAGCGGGGGTCGGATATGAGCAGTTCTTC. It is translated as CASTRLAGVGYEQFF.

The chain has TRBV4-2 and TRBJ2-2; D is perhaps TRBD2 (6 bases). V gave up 2 bases and J gave up 1 base, with 11 bases separating them. CDR1 is LGHNA and CDR2 is YNFKEQ in the germline V gene. The CDR3 sequence is 16 residues long. The CDR3 DNA sequence: TGTGCCAGCAGCCAATTAGCGGAGGTGAACACCGGGGAGCTGTTTTTT. Its translation is CASSQLAEVNTGELFF.

The chain joins TRBV19 to TRBJ1-3; D is perhaps TRBD1 (6 bases). Germline values: CDR1 LNHDA, CDR2 SQIVND (reference sequence). V gave up 3 bases and J gave up 0 bases, with 15 bases separating them. This CDR3 region has 17 residues. The CDR3 protein is CASSITGYRDSGNTIYF. The CDR3 bases are TGTGCCAGTAGTATCACGGGGTACAGGGACTCTGGAAACACCATATATTTT.

V gene TRBV2 combines with J gene TRBJ1-2; 10 bases agree with TRBD1. The CDR3 runs 15 residues. V lost 5 bases, J lost 7 bases, and 10 bases stayed unmatched. Germline loops: CDR1 SNHLY, CDR2 FYNNEI. CDR3 sequence reads: CASSSSGTGVLGYTF. As DNA, the CDR3 is TGTGCCAGCAGTTCTTCTGGGACAGGGGTTCTTGGCTACACCTTC.